Reported below is one T cell receptor beta chain. These data come from a study of blood T cell repertoires in COVID-19. Germline V gene data show CDR1 as MNHEY and CDR2 as SVGAGI. The ends lost 4 bases at V and 4 bases at J; junction bases unmatched: 8. This CDR3 region has 15 residues. Assay used: immunoSEQ multiplex PCR; TCRdb lists only in-frame clones, some missing. This table holds 150,000 or so clones, approximately 87% found once. This receptor was taken from a woman between 45 and 65 years old who had recovered from COVID-19. Sequencing was performed on PBMCs or T cells enriched from blood (not recorded which). This chain links TRBV6-5 with TRBJ2-7, with 9 bases lining up with TRBD1. The DNA of the CDR3 is TGTGCCAGCAGTTCCTACGACAGGGGGTTGTACGAGCAGTACTTC. Translating gives CASSSYDRGLYEQYF.